Each of the 13 T cell receptor beta chains below was sequenced from the same sample in a study of T cell changes during pregnancy in multiple sclerosis. Libraries were prepared by immunoSEQ multiplex PCR; TCRdb keeps only in-frame clonotypes and omits some of them. The sample includes some 59,000 clones, 90% of them seen just once. The starting material was peripheral blood, obtained in the third trimester of pregnancy. The receptors come from a female donor in good health, enrolled as a control in a pregnancy study.

This chain connects TRBV11-2 to TRBJ2-3, with 8 bases fitting TRBD2. The germline CDR1 and CDR2 sequences are SGHAT and FQNNGV. The CDR3 runs 15 residues. The junction had 8 bases not matched to a gene; V was cut back by 5 bases and J by 4 bases. The CDR3 DNA is TGTGCCAGCAGCCAACTAGCGGCGCAGCCAGATACGCAGTATTTT. As protein: CASSQLAAQPDTQYF.

The chain carries TRBV11-2 and TRBJ1-6; 9 nucleotides line up with TRBD1. V shed 4 bases, J shed 8 bases, and the junction held 6 bases outside the gene matches. The CDR3 totals 15 residues. Looked up from germline, CDR1 is SGHAT and CDR2 is FQNNGV. In nucleotides, the CDR3 is TGTGCCAGCAGCTACTACAGGGGGCGGGATTCACCCCTCCACTTT. This codes for CASSYYRGRDSPLHF.

J is TRBJ2-6 and V is TRBV5-6; tentative D call: TRBD1 (6 bases). Trimming cost V 0 bases and J 4 bases, with 14 bases left between them. The CDR3 has 17 amino acids. Per germline, CDR1 SGHDT and CDR2 YYEEEE. In DNA form, the CDR3 reads TGTGCCAGCAGCTTGGCCGGGACATGGGGGGGGGCCAACGTCCTGACTTTC. Its protein is CASSLAGTWGGANVLTF.

The chain recombines TRBV5-1 with TRBJ1-2; 10 nucleotides align to TRBD1. CDR3 length equals 15 residues. V lost 4 bases, J lost 7 bases, and 10 bases stayed unmatched. Germline V gene lookup returns CDR1 SGHRS and CDR2 YFSETQ. CDR3 sequence reads: CASSPLTTGGGGYTF. The CDR3 nucleotides are TGCGCCAGCAGCCCCTTAACGACAGGGGGCGGTGGCTACACCTTC.

CDR3 residues: CAGHRGPDYEQYF. The CDR3 DNA reads TGTGCCGGACACAGGGGGCCGGACTACGAGCAGTACTTC. This chain joins TRBV2 and TRBJ2-7; 9 positions agree with TRBD1. Per germline, CDR1 SNHLY and CDR2 FYNNEI. The CDR3 runs 13 residues. Germline trimming cut 11 bases from V and 3 bases from J; bases unmatched to any gene: 8.

This rearrangement joins TRBV5-1 to TRBJ2-5; weak D call: TRBD1 (5 bases). This CDR3 region has 14 residues. The V gene lost 1 base and the J gene lost 3 bases, with 10 bases spanning the gap. CDR1 SGHRS and CDR2 YFSETQ come from the germline V gene. This CDR3 is CASSLLGREETQYF. The CDR3 DNA reads TGCGCCAGCAGCTTGCTGGGCAGGGAAGAGACCCAGTACTTC.

The chain uses TRBV30 and TRBJ1-2; D unclear. V was trimmed by 0 bases and J by 8 bases, leaving 16 bases between them. The CDR3 is made up of 14 amino acids. Germline CDR1 is GTSNPN and CDR2 is SVGIG (reference sequence). In DNA form, the CDR3 reads TGTGCCTGGAGTGTACTACAGCAGGCGGGAGGCTACACCTTC. It specifies CAWSVLQQAGGYTF.

The V and J genes are TRBV6-6 and TRBJ1-6, with TRBD1 identical over 7 bases. The junction had 0 bases not matched to a gene; V was cut back by 4 bases and J by 0 bases. This CDR3 has 15 residues. From germline, CDR1 is MNHNY and CDR2 SVGAGI (reference sequence). In nucleotides, the CDR3 is TGTGCCAGCAGTTCAGGGGGCTCCTATAATTCACCCCTCCACTTT. Translating it yields CASSSGGSYNSPLHF.

The V and J genes are TRBV4-1 and TRBJ2-5; the D gene is possibly TRBD2 (6 bases). The V gene's germline CDR1 is MGHRA and CDR2 YSYEKL. Trimming removed 1 base at V and 4 bases at J, with 7 bases between. CDR3 length: 13 residues. Written as DNA, the CDR3 is TGCGCCAGCAGCCAAGTGGAGGGAGAGACCCAGTACTTC. This translates into CASSQVEGETQYF.

The rearrangement links TRBV14 to TRBJ2-3, with D tentatively TRBD2 (5 bases). V was shortened by 3 bases and J by 1 base, with 8 bases between the two germline ends. Germline CDR1 reads SGHDN; CDR2 reads FVKESK. The CDR3 runs 14 residues. The CDR3 spells CASSQRDRTDTQYF. Here the CDR3 DNA reads TGTGCCAGCAGCCAGAGGGATCGCACAGATACGCAGTATTTT.

The chain recombines TRBV19 with TRBJ1-1; D possibly corresponds to TRBD1 (5 bases). The CDR3 is 14 residues long. The germline V gene encodes CDR1 LNHDA and CDR2 SQIVND (reference sequence). The V end was cut by 7 bases, the J end by 1 base, with 13 bases between. CDR3 nucleotide sequence: TGTGCCAGTACCTGGGGGGATTGGAACACTGAAGCTTTCTTT. Its translation: CASTWGDWNTEAFF.

The chain combines TRBV5-6 with TRBJ1-1; perhaps TRBD1 as D (6 bases). The CDR3 has 15 residues. Trimming left V 3 bases short and J 4 bases short, with 16 bases between. The germline V gene has CDR1 SGHDT and CDR2 YYEEEE. CDR3 sequence reads: CASSYTGTRATEAFF. For the CDR3, the DNA is TGTGCCAGCAGCTATACAGGGACCCGGGCCACTGAAGCTTTCTTT.

V is TRBV5-1 and J is TRBJ2-2; 12 nucleotides agree with TRBD2. V trimming: 5 bases; J trimming: 4 bases; junction bases outside the gene matches: 9. Looked up from germline, CDR1 is SGHRS and CDR2 is YFSETQ. The CDR3 is made up of 17 amino acids. In nucleotides, the CDR3 is TGCGCCAGCAGGTCTCTAGCGGGAGGGCCAGGCACCGGGGAGCTGTTTTTT. Amino acid sequence: CASRSLAGGPGTGELFF.